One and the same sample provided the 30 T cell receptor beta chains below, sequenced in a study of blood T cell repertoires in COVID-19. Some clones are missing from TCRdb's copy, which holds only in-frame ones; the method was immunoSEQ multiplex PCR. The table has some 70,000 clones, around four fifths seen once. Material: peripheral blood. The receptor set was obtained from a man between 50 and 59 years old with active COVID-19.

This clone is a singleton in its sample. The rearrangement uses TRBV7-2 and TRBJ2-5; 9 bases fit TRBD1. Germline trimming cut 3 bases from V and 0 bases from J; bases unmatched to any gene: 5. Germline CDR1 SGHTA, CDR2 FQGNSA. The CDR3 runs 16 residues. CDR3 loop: CASSFQGTGNQETQYF. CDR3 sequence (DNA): TGTGCCAGCAGCTTTCAAGGGACAGGGAACCAAGAGACCCAGTACTTC.

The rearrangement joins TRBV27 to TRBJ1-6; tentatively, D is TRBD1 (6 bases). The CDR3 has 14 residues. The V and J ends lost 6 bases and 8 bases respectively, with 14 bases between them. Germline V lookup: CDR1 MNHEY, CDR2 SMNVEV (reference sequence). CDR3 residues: CASRRAGAHSPLHF. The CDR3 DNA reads TGTGCCAGCAGGCGAGCGGGGGCCCATTCACCCCTCCACTTT.

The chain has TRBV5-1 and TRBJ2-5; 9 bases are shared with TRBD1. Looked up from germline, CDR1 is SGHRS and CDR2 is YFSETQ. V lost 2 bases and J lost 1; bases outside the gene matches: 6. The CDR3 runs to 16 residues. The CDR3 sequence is CASSLRQGGPQETQYF. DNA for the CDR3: TGCGCCAGCAGCTTAAGACAGGGGGGCCCCCAAGAGACCCAGTACTTC.

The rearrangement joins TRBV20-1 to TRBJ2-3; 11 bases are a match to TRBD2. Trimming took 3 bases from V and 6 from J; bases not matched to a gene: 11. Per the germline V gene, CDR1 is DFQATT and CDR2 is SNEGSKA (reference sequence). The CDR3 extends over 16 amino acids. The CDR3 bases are TGCAGTGCTAGTGAAACTAGCGGGGGCCGGGGGGATACGCAGTATTTT. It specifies CSASETSGGRGDTQYF.

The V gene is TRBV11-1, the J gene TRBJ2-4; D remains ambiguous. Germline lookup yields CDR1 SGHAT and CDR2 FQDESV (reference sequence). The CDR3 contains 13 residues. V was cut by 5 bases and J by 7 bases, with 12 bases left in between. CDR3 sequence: CASSPQNLNIQYF. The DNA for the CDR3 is TGTGCCAGCAGCCCTCAGAATTTGAACATTCAGTACTTC.

The CDR3 DNA sequence: TGCGCCAGCAGTGCCCGCGGTGGTGGTGGCTACACCTTC. It codes for CASSARGGGGYTF. This rearrangement joins TRBV10-2 to TRBJ1-2; D not resolved. The CDR3 has 13 residues. The germline gives CDR1 WSHSY, CDR2 SAAADI. Trimming pared 4 bases from V and 7 bases from J, leaving 13 bases between.

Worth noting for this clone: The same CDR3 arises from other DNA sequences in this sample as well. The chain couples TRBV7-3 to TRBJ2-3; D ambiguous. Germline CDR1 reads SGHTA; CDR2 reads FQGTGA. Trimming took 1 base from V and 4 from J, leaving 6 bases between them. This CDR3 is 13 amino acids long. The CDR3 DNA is TGTGCCAGCAGCTTAAACCGCGCAGATACGCAGTATTTT. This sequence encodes CASSLNRADTQYF.

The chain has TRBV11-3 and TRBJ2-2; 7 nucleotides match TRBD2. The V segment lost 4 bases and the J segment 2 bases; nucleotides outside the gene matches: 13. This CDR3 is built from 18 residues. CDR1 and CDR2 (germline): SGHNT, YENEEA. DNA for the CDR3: TGTGCCAGCAGCTCGCGAGGTGGGGCTAGCGGAAACACCGGGGAGCTGTTTTTT. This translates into CASSSRGGASGNTGELFF.

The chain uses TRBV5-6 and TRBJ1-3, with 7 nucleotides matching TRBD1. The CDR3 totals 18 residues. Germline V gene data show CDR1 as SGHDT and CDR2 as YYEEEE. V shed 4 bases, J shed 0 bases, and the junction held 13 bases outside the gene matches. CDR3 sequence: CASSHRNRQGPSGNTIYF. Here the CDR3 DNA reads TGTGCCAGCAGCCACAGAAATAGACAGGGCCCCTCTGGAAACACCATATATTTT. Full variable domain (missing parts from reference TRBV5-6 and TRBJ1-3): DAGVTQSPTHLIKTRGQQVTLRCSPKSGHDTVSWYQQALGQGPQFIFQYYEEEERQRGNFPDRFSGHQFPNYSSELNVNALLLGDSALYLCASSHRNRQGPSGNTIYFGEGSWLTVV.

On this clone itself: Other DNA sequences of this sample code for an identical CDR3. DNA for the CDR3: TGCGCCAGCAGCTTGGGGCTAGCGGGGGGAGAGACCCAGTACTTC. Its protein product is CASSLGLAGGETQYF. V usage is TRBV5-1 and J usage is TRBJ2-5; 11 bases align to TRBD2. The CDR3 runs to 15 residues. CDR1 is SGHRS, CDR2 YFSETQ, per germline. With 0 bases clipped from V and 4 bases from J, the junction kept 2 bases outside the gene matches. The full variable domain, with the rest looked up from reference TRBV5-1 and TRBJ2-5, is KAGVTQTPRYLIKTRGQQVTLSCSPISGHRSVSWYQQTPGQGLQFLFEYFSETQRNKGNFPGRFSGRQFSNSRSEMNVSTLELGDSALYLCASSLGLAGGETQYFGPGTRLLVL.

This CDR3 is CASSPGGIPTNEKLFF. The CDR3 bases are TGCGCCAGCAGCCCCGGCGGTATTCCAACTAATGAAAAACTGTTTTTT. The chain couples TRBV5-1 to TRBJ1-4; no definite D call. This CDR3 region has 16 residues. V was clipped by 4 bases and J by 0 bases, with 13 bases between them. Germline assignment: CDR1 SGHRS and CDR2 YFSETQ.

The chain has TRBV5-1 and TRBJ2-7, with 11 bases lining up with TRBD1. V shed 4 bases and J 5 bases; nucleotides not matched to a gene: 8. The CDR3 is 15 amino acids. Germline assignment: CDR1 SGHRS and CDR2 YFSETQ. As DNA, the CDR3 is TGCGCCAGCAGCCCGGATGGACAGGGGGCCCACGAGCAGTACTTC. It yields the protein CASSPDGQGAHEQYF.

DNA of the CDR3: TGTGCCAGCAGCCGACAGGGATCCCTCTACGAGCAGTACTTC. This sequence encodes CASSRQGSLYEQYF. The genes are TRBV9 and TRBJ2-7, with TRBD1 identical over 7 bases. Germline CDR1 and CDR2: SGDLS and YYNGEE. V lost 4 bases and J lost 3; bases outside the gene matches: 7. This CDR3 is built from 14 residues.

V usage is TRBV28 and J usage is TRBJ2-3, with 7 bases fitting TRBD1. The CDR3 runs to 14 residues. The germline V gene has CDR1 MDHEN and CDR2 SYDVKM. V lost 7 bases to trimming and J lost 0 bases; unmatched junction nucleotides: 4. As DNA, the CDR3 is TGTGCCAGCACCTCGGGACAGAGCACAGATACGCAGTATTTT. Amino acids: CASTSGQSTDTQYF.

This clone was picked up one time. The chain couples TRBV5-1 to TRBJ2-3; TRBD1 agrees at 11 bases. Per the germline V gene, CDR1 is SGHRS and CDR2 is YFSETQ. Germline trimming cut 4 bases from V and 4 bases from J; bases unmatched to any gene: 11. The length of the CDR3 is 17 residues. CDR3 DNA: TGCGCCAGCAGCGTAAACCCCTCGGGACAGGGGGCAGATACGCAGTATTTT. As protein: CASSVNPSGQGADTQYF.

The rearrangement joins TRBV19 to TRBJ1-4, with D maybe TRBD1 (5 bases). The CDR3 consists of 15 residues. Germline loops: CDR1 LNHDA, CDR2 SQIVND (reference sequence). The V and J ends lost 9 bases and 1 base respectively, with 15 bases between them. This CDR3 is CASRGLTVTNEKLFF. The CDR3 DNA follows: TGTGCCAGCAGAGGCCTGACAGTAACTAATGAAAAACTGTTTTTT.

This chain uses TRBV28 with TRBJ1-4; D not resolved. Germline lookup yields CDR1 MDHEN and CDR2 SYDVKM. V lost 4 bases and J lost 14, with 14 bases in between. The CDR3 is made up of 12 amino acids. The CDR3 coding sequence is TGTGCCAGCAGTTCCTCCGGTCCCCGCCTGTTTTTT. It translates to CASSSSGPRLFF.

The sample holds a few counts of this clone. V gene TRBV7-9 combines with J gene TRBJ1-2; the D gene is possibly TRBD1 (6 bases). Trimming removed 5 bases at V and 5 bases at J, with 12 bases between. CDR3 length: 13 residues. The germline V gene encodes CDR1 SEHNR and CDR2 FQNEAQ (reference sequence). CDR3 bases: TGTGCCAGCAGCCCGGACAGTCTTTATGGCTACACCTTC. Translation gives CASSPDSLYGYTF.

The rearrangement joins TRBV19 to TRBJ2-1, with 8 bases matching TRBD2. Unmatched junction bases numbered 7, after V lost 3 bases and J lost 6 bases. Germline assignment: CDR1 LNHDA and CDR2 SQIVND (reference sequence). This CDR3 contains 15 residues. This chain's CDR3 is CASSINGLAGNEQFF. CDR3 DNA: TGTGCCAGTAGTATCAACGGACTAGCAGGCAATGAGCAGTTCTTC. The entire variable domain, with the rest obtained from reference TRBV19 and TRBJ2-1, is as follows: DGGITQSPKYLFRKEGQNVTLSCEQNLNHDAMYWYRQDPGQGLRLIYYSQIVNDFQKGDIAEGYSVSREKKESFPLTVTSAQKNPTAFYLCASSINGLAGNEQFFGPGTRLTVL.

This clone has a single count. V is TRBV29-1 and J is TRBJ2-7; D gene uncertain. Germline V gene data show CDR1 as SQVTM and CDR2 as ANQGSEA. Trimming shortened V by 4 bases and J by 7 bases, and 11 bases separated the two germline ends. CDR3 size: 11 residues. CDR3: CSVAVAREQYF. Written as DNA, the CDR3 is TGCAGCGTTGCGGTGGCGAGGGAGCAGTACTTC.

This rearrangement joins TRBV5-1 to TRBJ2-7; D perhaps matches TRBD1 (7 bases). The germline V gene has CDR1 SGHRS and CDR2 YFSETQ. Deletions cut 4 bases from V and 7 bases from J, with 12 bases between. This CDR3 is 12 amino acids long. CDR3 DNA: TGCGCCAGCAGCGGAGGGGGCGGTGAGCAGTACTTC. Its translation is CASSGGGGEQYF.

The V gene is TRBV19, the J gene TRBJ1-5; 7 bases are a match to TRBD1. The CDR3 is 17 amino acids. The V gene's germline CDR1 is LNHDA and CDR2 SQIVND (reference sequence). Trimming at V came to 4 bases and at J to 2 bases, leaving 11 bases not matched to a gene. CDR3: CASSNPRGAQGNQPQHF. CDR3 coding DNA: TGTGCCAGTAGTAACCCCAGGGGGGCGCAGGGCAATCAGCCCCAGCATTTT.

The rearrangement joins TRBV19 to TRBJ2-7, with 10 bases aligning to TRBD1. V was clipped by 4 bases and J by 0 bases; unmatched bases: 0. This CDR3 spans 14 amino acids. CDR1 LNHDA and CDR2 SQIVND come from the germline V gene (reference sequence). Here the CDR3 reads CASSRDRGSYEQYF. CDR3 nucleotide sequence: TGTGCCAGTAGTAGGGACAGGGGCTCCTACGAGCAGTACTTC.

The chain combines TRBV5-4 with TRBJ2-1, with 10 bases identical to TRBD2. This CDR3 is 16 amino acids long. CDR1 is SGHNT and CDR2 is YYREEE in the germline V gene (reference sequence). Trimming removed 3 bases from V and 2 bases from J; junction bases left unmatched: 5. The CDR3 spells CASSSLAGVAYNEQFF. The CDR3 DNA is TGTGCCAGCAGCTCGCTAGCGGGGGTTGCCTACAATGAGCAGTTCTTC.

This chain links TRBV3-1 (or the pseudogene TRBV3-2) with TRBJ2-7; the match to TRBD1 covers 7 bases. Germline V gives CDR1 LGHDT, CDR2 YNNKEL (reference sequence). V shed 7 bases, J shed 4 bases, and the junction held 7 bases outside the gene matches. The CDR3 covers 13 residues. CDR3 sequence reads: CASNMGQTYEQYF. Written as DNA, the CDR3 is TGTGCCAGCAACATGGGACAGACATACGAGCAGTACTTC.

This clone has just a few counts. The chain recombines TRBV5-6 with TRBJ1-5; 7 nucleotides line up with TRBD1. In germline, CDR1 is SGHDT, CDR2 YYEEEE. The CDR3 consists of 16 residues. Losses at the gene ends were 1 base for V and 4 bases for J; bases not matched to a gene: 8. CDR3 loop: CASSLRGTVRNQPQHF. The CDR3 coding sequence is TGTGCCAGCAGCTTGAGGGGGACAGTAAGGAATCAGCCCCAGCATTTT.

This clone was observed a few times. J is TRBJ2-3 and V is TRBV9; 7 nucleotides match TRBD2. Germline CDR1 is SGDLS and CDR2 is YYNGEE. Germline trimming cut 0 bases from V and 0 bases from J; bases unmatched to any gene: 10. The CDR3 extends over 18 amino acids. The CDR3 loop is CASSVGGVAGDSTDTQYF. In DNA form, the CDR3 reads TGTGCCAGCAGCGTAGGAGGGGTTGCGGGGGATAGCACAGATACGCAGTATTTT.

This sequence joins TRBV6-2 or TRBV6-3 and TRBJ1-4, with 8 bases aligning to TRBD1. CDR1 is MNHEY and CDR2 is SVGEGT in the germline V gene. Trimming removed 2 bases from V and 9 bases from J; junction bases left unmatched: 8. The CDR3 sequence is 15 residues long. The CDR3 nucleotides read TGTGCCAGCAGTTACCGCCCAGGACAGGGAAAAAAACTGTTTTTT. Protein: CASSYRPGQGKKLFF.

Here the CDR3 DNA reads TGTGCCAGCAGTTTGGCAGGGGGGAACACTGAAGCTTTCTTT. This encodes CASSLAGGNTEAFF. The chain employs TRBV27 and TRBJ1-1; TRBD1 matches at 7 bases. CDR3 size: 14 residues. The germline V gene has CDR1 MNHEY and CDR2 SMNVEV (reference sequence). V trimming: 3 bases; J trimming: 1 base; junction bases outside the gene matches: 2.

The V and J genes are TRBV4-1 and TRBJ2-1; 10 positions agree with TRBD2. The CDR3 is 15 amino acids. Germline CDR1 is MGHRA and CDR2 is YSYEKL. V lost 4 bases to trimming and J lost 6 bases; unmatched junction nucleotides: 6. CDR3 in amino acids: CASSPLAGATNEQFF. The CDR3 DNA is TGCGCCAGCAGCCCTCTAGCGGGGGCCACCAATGAGCAGTTCTTC.